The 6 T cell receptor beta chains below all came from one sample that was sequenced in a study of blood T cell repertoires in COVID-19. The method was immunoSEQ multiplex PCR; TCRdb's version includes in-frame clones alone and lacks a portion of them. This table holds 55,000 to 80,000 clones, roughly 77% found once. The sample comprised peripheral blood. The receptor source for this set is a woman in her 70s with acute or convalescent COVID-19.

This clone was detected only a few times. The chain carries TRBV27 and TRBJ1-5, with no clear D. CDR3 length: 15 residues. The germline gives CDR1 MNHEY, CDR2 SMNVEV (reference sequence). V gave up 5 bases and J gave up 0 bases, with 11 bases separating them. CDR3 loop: CASSPNPYSNQPQHF. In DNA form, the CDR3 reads TGTGCCAGCAGTCCCAACCCCTATAGCAATCAGCCCCAGCATTTT.

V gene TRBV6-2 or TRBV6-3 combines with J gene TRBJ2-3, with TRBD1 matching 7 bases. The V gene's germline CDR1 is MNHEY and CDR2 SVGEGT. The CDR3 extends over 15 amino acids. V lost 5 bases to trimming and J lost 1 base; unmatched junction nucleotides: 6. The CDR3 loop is CASSPRQGGTDTQYF. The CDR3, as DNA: TGTGCCAGCAGTCCGCGACAGGGTGGCACAGATACGCAGTATTTT.

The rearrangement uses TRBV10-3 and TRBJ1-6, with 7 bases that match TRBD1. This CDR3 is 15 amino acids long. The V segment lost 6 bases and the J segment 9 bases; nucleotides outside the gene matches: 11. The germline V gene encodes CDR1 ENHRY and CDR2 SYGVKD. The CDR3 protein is CAISDYTGDSSPLHF. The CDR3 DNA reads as TGTGCCATCAGCGACTACACAGGGGACAGTTCACCCCTCCACTTT.

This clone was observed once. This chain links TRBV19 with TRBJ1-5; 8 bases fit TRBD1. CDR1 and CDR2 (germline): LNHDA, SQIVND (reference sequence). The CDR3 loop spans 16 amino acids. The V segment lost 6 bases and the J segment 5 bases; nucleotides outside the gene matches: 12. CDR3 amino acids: CASRSRTGLDDQPQHF. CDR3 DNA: TGTGCCAGTAGATCCCGGACAGGGTTGGACGATCAGCCCCAGCATTTT. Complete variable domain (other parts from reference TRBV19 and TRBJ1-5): DGGITQSPKYLFRKEGQNVTLSCEQNLNHDAMYWYRQDPGQGLRLIYYSQIVNDFQKGDIAEGYSVSREKKESFPLTVTSAQKNPTAFYLCASRSRTGLDDQPQHFGDGTRLSIL.

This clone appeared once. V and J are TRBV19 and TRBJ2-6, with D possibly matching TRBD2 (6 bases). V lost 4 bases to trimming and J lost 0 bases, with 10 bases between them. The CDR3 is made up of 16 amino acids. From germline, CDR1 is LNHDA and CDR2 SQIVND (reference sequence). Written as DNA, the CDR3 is TGTGCCAGTAGTAGATCCGGGGGCTCTGGGGCCAACGTCCTGACTTTC. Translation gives CASSRSGGSGANVLTF.

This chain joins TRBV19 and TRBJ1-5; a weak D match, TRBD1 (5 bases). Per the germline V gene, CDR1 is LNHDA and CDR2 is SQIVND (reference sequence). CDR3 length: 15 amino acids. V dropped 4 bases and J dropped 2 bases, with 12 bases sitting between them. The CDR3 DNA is TGTGCCAGTAGTAGGGGGGGTGTTGGCAATCAGCCCCAGCATTTT. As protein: CASSRGGVGNQPQHF.